Included here is one TCR beta chain sequence, with context. What it binds is unknown. Produced via immunoSEQ multiplex PCR; TCRdb's table is partial and in-frame only. Among roughly 61,000 clones listed, over 65% were seen once. Time point: blood 4 weeks post-SBRT, at nephrectomy. Treatment indicated: 15 Gy SBRT to primary tumor, nephrectomy 4 weeks later. Nephrectomy followed 15 Gy stereotactic body radiation by 4 weeks. Serial blood draws occurred at baseline and 2 and 4 weeks post-SBRT. These data belong to a study of radiation and T cells in renal cell carcinoma. Overall study findings and caveats: No pretreatment tumor biopsies were available for baseline clonotypes. From baseline, blood top tumor clonotypes peaked at 2 weeks post-radiation.

This TCR was sampled from a man in his sixties with renal cell carcinoma. The specimen comprised blood, sampled from a patient whose treatment included radiotherapy and nephrectomy.

CDR3 residues: CASSTVQGRTDEQYF. The CDR3 DNA sequence: TGTGCCAGCAGCACCGTACAGGGACGGACTGACGAGCAGTACTTC. The chain has TRBV7-6 and TRBJ2-7; D may be TRBD1 (6 bases). The CDR3 length is 15 residues. V was pared by 5 bases and J by 5 bases, with 19 bases between. Germline CDR1 is SGHVS and CDR2 is FNYEAQ.